This entry concerns a single T cell receptor (beta chain). From germline, CDR1 is LGHDT and CDR2 YNNKEL (reference sequence). This CDR3 spans 18 amino acids. The germline V and J ends were trimmed by 0 bases and 0 bases, with 15 bases remaining between them. The sample belongs to a study of blood T cell repertoires in COVID-19. Source study methods: Amplification of reference gene primers provided the estimated nucleated cell counts. Sequencing was performed with immunoSEQ multiplex PCR; in TCRdb, only in-frame clones are kept and a portion is missing. V, J and clone size were drawn from that table, and D and trimming were deduced from the DNA. The sample shows over 120,000 clones, 75% to 90% of them seen only once.

The chain joins TRBV3-1 (or the pseudogene TRBV3-2) to TRBJ1-3, with D unresolved. The receptor was derived from a human donor in a cohort sampled during active COVID-19. What was sequenced was peripheral blood. CDR3 in amino acids: CASSQDPAGISSGNTIYF. CDR3 nucleotide sequence: TGTGCCAGCAGCCAAGATCCGGCAGGAATAAGCTCTGGAAACACCATATATTTT.